Shown below are 21 T cell receptor beta chains from a single sample sequenced in a study of T cell responses to AZD1222 COVID-19 vaccine. Sequencing used immunoSEQ multiplex PCR; TCRdb keeps in-frame clones, though not all of them. The sample contains around 78,000 clones, roughly 90% of which appear only once. This specimen consisted of peripheral blood, obtained 28 days after the second AZD1222 dose. The receptors stem from an adult who received the AZD1222 COVID-19 vaccine.

The chain carries TRBV18 and TRBJ1-1, with TRBD1 matching over 9 bases. Trimming cost V 3 bases and J 4 bases; bases outside gene matches: 6. The CDR3 spans 15 residues. Per the germline V gene, CDR1 is KGHSH and CDR2 is LQKENI. The CDR3 protein is CASSPLDRGFTEAFF. The CDR3 nucleotides read TGTGCCAGCTCACCGTTGGACAGGGGATTCACTGAAGCTTTCTTT.

The J gene is TRBJ1-2, the V gene TRBV9; unclear D gene. V shed 1 base and J shed 0 bases, with 10 bases lying between them. This CDR3 is 15 amino acids long. Germline V gene data show CDR1 as SGDLS and CDR2 as YYNGEE. In DNA, the CDR3 is TGTGCCAGCAGCGTAACGACGACAACTAACTATGGCTACACCTTC. Protein product: CASSVTTTTNYGYTF.

This clone was seen a single time. This rearrangement joins TRBV7-9 to TRBJ2-7; D gene ambiguous. This CDR3 spans 12 amino acids. Between the trimmed V and J ends, which lost 2 bases and 4 bases, there was a span of 6 bases. The germline V gene encodes CDR1 SEHNR and CDR2 FQNEAQ (reference sequence). As DNA, the CDR3 is TGTGCCAGCAGCTTATCTCTATACGAGCAGTACTTC. Its protein is CASSLSLYEQYF.

A single count supports this clone. The CDR3 sequence: CASSLGLTSTDTQYF. In DNA, the CDR3 is TGCGCCAGCAGCTTGGGACTGACTAGCACAGATACGCAGTATTTT. The chain carries TRBV5-1 and TRBJ2-3; D gene unclear. Germline V gene sequence: CDR1 SGHRS, CDR2 YFSETQ. Trimming left V 0 bases short and J 0 bases short, with 8 bases between. The CDR3 extends over 15 amino acids.

The chain joins TRBV29-1 to TRBJ2-5; D is unclear. CDR1 is SQVTM, CDR2 ANQGSEA, per germline. The CDR3 is 10 amino acids. With 4 bases removed from V and 7 bases from J, the gap between germline ends came to 7 bases. The CDR3 DNA is TGCAGCGTTGTGTGGGGGACCCAGTACTTC. Translation: CSVVWGTQYF.

The chain links TRBV6-5 to TRBJ2-1; TRBD2 is a possible D gene (7 bases). The V gene lost 2 bases and the J gene lost 5 bases, with 16 bases spanning the gap. This CDR3 is built from 16 residues. Germline CDR1 MNHEY, CDR2 SVGAGI. CDR3 in DNA: TGTGCCAGCAGTTACAGTAGGGGGGGCTTAAACAATGAGCAGTTCTTC. Residues: CASSYSRGGLNNEQFF.

The gene calls are TRBV3-1 (or the pseudogene TRBV3-2) and TRBJ2-5; 10 nucleotides match TRBD2. The CDR3 is 17 residues long. The junction had 7 bases not matched to a gene; V was cut back by 0 bases and J by 3 bases. Germline lookup yields CDR1 LGHDT and CDR2 YNNKEL (reference sequence). The DNA for the CDR3 is TGTGCCAGCAGCCAAGAGGCTAGCGGGGGATCGGAAGAGACCCAGTACTTC. Protein sequence: CASSQEASGGSEETQYF.

This chain joins TRBV4-1 and TRBJ1-4, with D maybe TRBD1 (5 bases). The germline V and J ends were trimmed by 1 base and 6 bases, with 12 bases remaining between them. Germline CDR1 is MGHRA and CDR2 is YSYEKL. This CDR3 spans 15 amino acids. CDR3 sequence: CASSQGVREHEKLFF. CDR3 DNA: TGCGCCAGCAGCCAAGGAGTCAGGGAGCATGAAAAACTGTTTTTT.

The rearrangement joins TRBV25-1 to TRBJ1-4, with D possibly matching TRBD1 (5 bases). The CDR3 spans 13 residues. V gave up 6 bases and J gave up 3 bases, with 8 bases separating them. Per the germline V gene, CDR1 is MGHDK and CDR2 is SYGVNS. Here the CDR3 DNA reads TGTGCCAGCAGCCTGGGGGCTAATGAAAAACTGTTTTTT. Encoded protein: CASSLGANEKLFF.

The chain carries TRBV15 and TRBJ1-5; unclear D gene. This CDR3 region has 13 residues. V was shortened by 5 bases and J by 6 bases, with 11 bases between the two germline ends. Germline CDR1 is LNHNV and CDR2 is YYDKDF (reference sequence). The CDR3 protein is CATSGLISQPQHF. The CDR3 DNA sequence: TGTGCCACCAGCGGACTCATCTCTCAGCCCCAGCATTTT.

The V gene is TRBV3-1 (or the pseudogene TRBV3-2), the J gene TRBJ2-7; D gene ambiguous. Trimming cost V 2 bases and J 4 bases, with 9 bases left between them. Germline loops: CDR1 LGHDT, CDR2 YNNKEL (reference sequence). This CDR3 comprises 13 residues. CDR3 nucleotide sequence: TGTGCCAGCAGCCAACTAGTCGGGTACGAGCAGTACTTC. This codes for CASSQLVGYEQYF.

This chain joins TRBV15 and TRBJ1-2; tentative D call: TRBD1 (6 bases). From germline, CDR1 is LNHNV and CDR2 YYDKDF (reference sequence). The CDR3 is 14 residues long. V gave up 1 base and J gave up 8 bases, with 14 bases separating them. The CDR3 here is CATSRAPRGWGYTF. The CDR3 coding sequence is TGTGCCACCAGCAGAGCCCCTAGGGGGTGGGGCTACACCTTC. Filled out from reference TRBV15 and TRBJ1-2, the complete variable domain reads DAMVIQNPRYQVTQFGKPVTLSCSQTLNHNVMYWYQQKSSQAPKLLFHYYDKDFNNEADTPDNFQSRRPNTSFCFLDIRSPGLGDTAMYLCATSRAPRGWGYTFGSGTRLTVV.

This clone was detected only once. This chain connects TRBV29-1 to TRBJ1-1; 7 bases map to TRBD1. The CDR3 runs to 12 residues. After removal of 7 bases from V and 8 bases from J, the junction contained 10 bases not matched to a gene. Per germline, CDR1 SQVTM and CDR2 ANQGSEA. CDR3 residues: CSAVTPGQEAFF. The CDR3 nucleotides are TGCAGCGCGGTCACGCCGGGACAGGAAGCTTTCTTT.

The chain combines TRBV2 with TRBJ2-3; no reliable D call. Trimming cost V 7 bases and J 0 bases, with 8 bases left between them. The CDR3 sequence is 13 residues long. CDR1 and CDR2 (germline): SNHLY, FYNNEI. The CDR3 DNA follows: TGTGCCAGCAAGGCTGGAAGCACAGATACGCAGTATTTT. This translates into CASKAGSTDTQYF. The variable domain in full, with the rest retrieved from reference TRBV2 and TRBJ2-3, is EPEVTQTPSHQVTQMGQEVILRCVPISNHLYFYWYRQILGQKVEFLVSFYNNEISEKSEIFDDQFSVERPDGSNFTLKIRSTKLEDSAMYFCASKAGSTDTQYFGPGTRLTVL.

The chain is built from TRBV19 and TRBJ2-5, with 9 bases aligning to TRBD1. Per the germline V gene, CDR1 is LNHDA and CDR2 is SQIVND (reference sequence). The junction had 8 bases not matched to a gene; V was cut back by 4 bases and J by 5 bases. CDR3 length equals 15 residues. CDR3 sequence reads: CASSTQTGGGETQYF. CDR3 bases: TGTGCCAGTAGTACTCAAACAGGGGGCGGGGAGACCCAGTACTTC.

J is TRBJ2-2 and V is TRBV5-4; TRBD2 matches 9 bases. The CDR3 runs 16 residues. CDR1 is SGHNT, CDR2 YYREEE, per germline (reference sequence). The junction had 6 bases not matched to a gene; V was cut back by 0 bases and J by 6 bases. This CDR3 reads CASSLARGGASGELFF. As DNA, the CDR3 is TGTGCCAGCAGCTTGGCGCGCGGGGGGGCCTCCGGGGAGCTGTTTTTT.

The chain uses TRBV18 and TRBJ1-3, with D unresolved. Trimming stripped 2 bases from V and 6 bases from J, with 11 bases between. Germline CDR1 KGHSH, CDR2 LQKENI. The CDR3 contains 14 residues. The CDR3 sequence is CASSPGQEENTIYF. The CDR3, as DNA: TGTGCCAGCTCACCAGGCCAAGAAGAAAACACCATATATTTT.

This clone was counted once. DNA for the CDR3: TGTGCCTGGAGTTACACCACAGATACGCAGTATTTT. Residues: CAWSYTTDTQYF. The V gene is TRBV30, the J gene TRBJ2-3, with D unclear. The germline V gene encodes CDR1 GTSNPN and CDR2 SVGIG (reference sequence). V lost 2 bases, J lost 2 bases, and 5 bases lay in between. This CDR3 region has 12 residues.

This rearrangement joins TRBV5-6 to TRBJ2-7, with TRBD1 identical over 8 bases. CDR3 length equals 12 residues. Trimming cost V 1 base and J 7 bases; bases outside gene matches: 1. Germline values: CDR1 SGHDT, CDR2 YYEEEE. The CDR3 is CASSLTGGEQYF. The CDR3 bases are TGTGCCAGCAGCTTGACAGGGGGGGAGCAGTACTTC.

The rearrangement uses TRBV5-1 and TRBJ2-7, with 10 bases matching TRBD1. V dropped 2 bases and J dropped 2; count of bases not matched to a gene: 4. The CDR3 has 15 residues. Germline values: CDR1 SGHRS, CDR2 YFSETQ. In nucleotides, the CDR3 is TGCGCCAGCAGCTTATCCGGGACAGGGGCCTACGAGCAGTACTTC. This codes for CASSLSGTGAYEQYF.

The CDR3 region is CASSPRVGEQYF. In DNA, the CDR3 is TGTGCCAGCTCACCAAGAGTGGGGGAGCAGTACTTC. The J gene is TRBJ2-7, the V gene TRBV18; D is uncertain. Germline assignment: CDR1 KGHSH and CDR2 LQKENI. V was clipped by 2 bases and J by 7 bases, with 9 bases between them. The CDR3 sequence is 12 residues long.